This TCR beta chain appears in the sequencing data of a study of human T cells and chemical hapten exposure. Study background: Small volume differences among pooled libraries mainly caused per-sample TCR yield variation.

With 0 bases clipped from V and 1 base from J, the junction kept 9 bases outside the gene matches. The length of the CDR3 is 18 residues. The germline V gene encodes CDR1 LNHNV and CDR2 YYDKDF (reference sequence). The time point here: patch test 2, 6 weeks after DPC sensitization. Treatment noted: therapeutic diphenylcyclopropenone sensitization with weekly scalp DPC. TCRdb reprocessed the RACE reads with MiXCR, giving one entry per CDR3 protein. The sample yields about 80,000 distinct CDR3 sequences, roughly 10% seen once. The sequenced sample was whole blood, obtained in connection with sensitization to the hapten diphenylcyclopropenone (DPC). This sequence joins TRBV15 and TRBJ2-1, with 7 bases identical to TRBD2. This clonotype originated in a woman aged 25 to 39 with alopecia areata. Some clones in this sample may be carry-over from other donors' samples. The CDR3 loop reads CATSREAGSGLSYNEQFF. The CDR3 DNA reads as TGTGCCACCAGCAGAGAGGCCGGTAGCGGGCTTTCCTACAATGAGCAGTTCTTC.